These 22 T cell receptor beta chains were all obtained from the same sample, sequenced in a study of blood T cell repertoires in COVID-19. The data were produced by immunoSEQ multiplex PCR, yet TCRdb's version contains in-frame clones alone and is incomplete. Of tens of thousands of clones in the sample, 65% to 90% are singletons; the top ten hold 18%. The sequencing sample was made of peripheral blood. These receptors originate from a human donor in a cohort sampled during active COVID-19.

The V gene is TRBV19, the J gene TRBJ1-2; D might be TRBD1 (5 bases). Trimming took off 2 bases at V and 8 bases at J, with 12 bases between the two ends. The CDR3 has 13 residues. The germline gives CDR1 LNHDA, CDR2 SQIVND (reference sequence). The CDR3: CASSISDSKGYTF. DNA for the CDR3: TGTGCCAGTAGTATATCCGACAGTAAAGGCTACACCTTC.

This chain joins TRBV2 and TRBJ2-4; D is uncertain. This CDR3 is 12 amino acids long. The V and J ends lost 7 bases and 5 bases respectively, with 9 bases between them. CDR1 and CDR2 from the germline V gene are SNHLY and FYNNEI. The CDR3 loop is CASTGYENIQYF. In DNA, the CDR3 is TGTGCCAGCACCGGGTACGAAAACATTCAGTACTTC.

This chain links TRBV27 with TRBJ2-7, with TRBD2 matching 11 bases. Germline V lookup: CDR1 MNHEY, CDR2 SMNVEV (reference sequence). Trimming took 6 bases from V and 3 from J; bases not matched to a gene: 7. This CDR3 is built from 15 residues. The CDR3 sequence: CASSRLAGGLYEQYF. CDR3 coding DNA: TGTGCCAGCAGCCGCCTAGCGGGGGGCCTCTACGAGCAGTACTTC.

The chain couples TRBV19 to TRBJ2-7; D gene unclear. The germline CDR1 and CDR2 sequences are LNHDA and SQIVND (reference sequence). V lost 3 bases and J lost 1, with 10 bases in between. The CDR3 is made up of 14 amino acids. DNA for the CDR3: TGTGCCAGTAGTATTAGTCTGAGATCCTACGAGCAGTACTTC. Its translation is CASSISLRSYEQYF.

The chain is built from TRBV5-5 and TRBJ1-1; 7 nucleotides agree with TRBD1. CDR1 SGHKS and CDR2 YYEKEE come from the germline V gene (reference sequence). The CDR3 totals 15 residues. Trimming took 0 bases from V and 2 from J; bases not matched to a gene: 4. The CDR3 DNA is TGTGCCAGCAGCTTGGTTGGGACAGATAACACTGAAGCTTTCTTT. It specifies CASSLVGTDNTEAFF.

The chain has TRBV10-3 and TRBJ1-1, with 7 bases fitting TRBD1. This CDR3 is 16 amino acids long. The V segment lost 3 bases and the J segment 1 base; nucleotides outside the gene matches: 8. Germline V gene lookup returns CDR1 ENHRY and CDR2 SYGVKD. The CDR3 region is CAISDRQGGGNTEAFF. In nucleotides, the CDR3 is TGTGCCATCAGTGATAGACAGGGAGGAGGGAACACTGAAGCTTTCTTT.

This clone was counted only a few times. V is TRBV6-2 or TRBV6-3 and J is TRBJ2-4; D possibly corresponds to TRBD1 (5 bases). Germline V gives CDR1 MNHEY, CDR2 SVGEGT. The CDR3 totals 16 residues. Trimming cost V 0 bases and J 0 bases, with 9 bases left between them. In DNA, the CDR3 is TGTGCCAGCAGTTACTCGGCCAGGGAAGCCAAAAACATTCAGTACTTC. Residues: CASSYSAREAKNIQYF.

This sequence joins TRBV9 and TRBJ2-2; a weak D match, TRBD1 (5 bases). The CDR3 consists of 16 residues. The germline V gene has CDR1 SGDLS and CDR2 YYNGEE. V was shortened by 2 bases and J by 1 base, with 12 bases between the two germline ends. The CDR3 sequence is CASSVRTSLNTGELFF. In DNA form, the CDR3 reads TGTGCCAGCAGCGTGAGGACAAGCCTGAACACCGGGGAGCTGTTTTTT.

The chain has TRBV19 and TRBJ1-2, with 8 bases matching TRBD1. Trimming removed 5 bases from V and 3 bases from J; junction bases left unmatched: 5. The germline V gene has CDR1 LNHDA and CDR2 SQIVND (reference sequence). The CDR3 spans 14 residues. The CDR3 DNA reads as TGTGCCAGTAGTGAAGGACAGGGTGACTATGGCTACACCTTC. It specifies CASSEGQGDYGYTF.

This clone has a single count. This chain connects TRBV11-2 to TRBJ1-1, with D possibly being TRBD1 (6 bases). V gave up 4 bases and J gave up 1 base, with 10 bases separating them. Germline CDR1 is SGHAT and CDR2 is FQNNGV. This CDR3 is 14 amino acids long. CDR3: CASSWRGGNTEAFF. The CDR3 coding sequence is TGTGCCAGCAGCTGGAGGGGGGGGAACACTGAAGCTTTCTTT.

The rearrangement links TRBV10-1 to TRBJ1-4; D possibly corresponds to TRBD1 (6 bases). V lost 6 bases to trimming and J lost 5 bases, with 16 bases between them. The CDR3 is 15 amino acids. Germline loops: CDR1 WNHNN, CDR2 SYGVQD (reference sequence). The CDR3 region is CASRLDRPKNEKLFF. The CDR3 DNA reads TGCGCCAGCAGGTTAGACAGGCCGAAGAATGAAAAACTGTTTTTT.

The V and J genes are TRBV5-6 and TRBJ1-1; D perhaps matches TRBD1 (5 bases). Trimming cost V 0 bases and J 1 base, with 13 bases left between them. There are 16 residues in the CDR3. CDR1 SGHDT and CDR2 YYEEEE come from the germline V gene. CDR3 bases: TGTGCCAGCAGCTTGGGATGGGGCGCGACGAACACTGAAGCTTTCTTT. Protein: CASSLGWGATNTEAFF.

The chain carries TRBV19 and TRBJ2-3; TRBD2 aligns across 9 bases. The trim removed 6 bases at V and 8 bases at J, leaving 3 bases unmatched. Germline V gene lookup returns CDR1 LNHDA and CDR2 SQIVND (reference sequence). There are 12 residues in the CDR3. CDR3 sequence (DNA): TGTGCCAGTAGCGCACTAGCGGGTACGCAGTATTTT. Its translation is CASSALAGTQYF. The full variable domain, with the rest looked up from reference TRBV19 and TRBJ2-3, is DGGITQSPKYLFRKEGQNVTLSCEQNLNHDAMYWYRQDPGQGLRLIYYSQIVNDFQKGDIAEGYSVSREKKESFPLTVTSAQKNPTAFYLCASSALAGTQYFGPGTRLTVL.

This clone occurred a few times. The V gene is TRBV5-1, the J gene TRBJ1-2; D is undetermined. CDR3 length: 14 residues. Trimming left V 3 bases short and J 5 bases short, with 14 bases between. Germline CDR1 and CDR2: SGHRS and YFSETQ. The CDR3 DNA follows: TGCGCCAGCAGCTCGAGGACGGGAGGGTATGGCTACACCTTC. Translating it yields CASSSRTGGYGYTF.

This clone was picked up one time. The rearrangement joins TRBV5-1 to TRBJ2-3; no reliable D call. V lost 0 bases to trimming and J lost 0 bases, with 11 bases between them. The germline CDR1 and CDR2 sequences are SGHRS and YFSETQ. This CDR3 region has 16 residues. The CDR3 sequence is CASSLGADSSTDTQYF. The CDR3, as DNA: TGCGCCAGCAGCTTGGGGGCAGATTCTAGCACAGATACGCAGTATTTT.

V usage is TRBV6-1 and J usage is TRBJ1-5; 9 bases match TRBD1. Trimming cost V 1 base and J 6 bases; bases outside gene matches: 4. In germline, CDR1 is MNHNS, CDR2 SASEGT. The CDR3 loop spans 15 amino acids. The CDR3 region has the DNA TGTGCCAGCAGTGAAGACCGACAGGGGGGTCAGCCCCAGCATTTT. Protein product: CASSEDRQGGQPQHF.

The CDR3: CASSPGTLSKNIQYF. Here the CDR3 DNA reads TGTGCCAGCAGCCCCGGGACACTCTCCAAAAACATTCAGTACTTC. This chain connects TRBV14 to TRBJ2-4; a weak D match, TRBD1 (6 bases). Germline-derived CDR1 and CDR2 are SGHDN and FVKESK. Trimming cost V 4 bases and J 2 bases, with 12 bases left between them. This CDR3 is built from 15 residues.

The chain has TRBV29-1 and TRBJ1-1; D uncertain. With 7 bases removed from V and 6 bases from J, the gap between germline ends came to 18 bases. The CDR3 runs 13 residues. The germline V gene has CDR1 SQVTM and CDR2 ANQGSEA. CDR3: CSGYKPEAAEAFF. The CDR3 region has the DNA TGCAGCGGCTACAAACCAGAGGCGGCTGAAGCTTTCTTT.

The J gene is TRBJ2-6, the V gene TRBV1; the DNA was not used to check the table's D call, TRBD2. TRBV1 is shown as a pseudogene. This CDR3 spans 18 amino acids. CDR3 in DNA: TGCACCAGCAGCCAAGCCGGGAGAGGGAGGTTGGGGGCCAACGTCCTGACTTTC. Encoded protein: CTSSQAGRGRLGANVLTF.

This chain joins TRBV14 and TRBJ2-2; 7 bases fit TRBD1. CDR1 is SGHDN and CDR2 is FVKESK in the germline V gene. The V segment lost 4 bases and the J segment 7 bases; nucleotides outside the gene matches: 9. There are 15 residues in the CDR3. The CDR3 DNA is TGTGCCAGCAGCCCACGGACAGGCACGGGCGGGGAGCTGTTTTTT. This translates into CASSPRTGTGGELFF. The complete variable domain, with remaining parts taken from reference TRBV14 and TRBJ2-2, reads EAGVTQFPSHSVIEKGQTVTLRCDPISGHDNLYWYRRVMGKEIKFLLHFVKESKQDESGMPNNRFLAERTGGTYSTLKVQPAELEDSGVYFCASSPRTGTGGELFFGEGSRLTVL.

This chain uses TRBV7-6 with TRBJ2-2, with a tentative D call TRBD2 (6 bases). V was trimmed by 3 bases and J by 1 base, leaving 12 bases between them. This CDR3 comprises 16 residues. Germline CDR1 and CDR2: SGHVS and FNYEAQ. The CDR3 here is CASSLRDGGNTGELFF. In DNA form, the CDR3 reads TGTGCCAGCAGCTTGAGGGACGGGGGGAACACCGGGGAGCTGTTTTTT.

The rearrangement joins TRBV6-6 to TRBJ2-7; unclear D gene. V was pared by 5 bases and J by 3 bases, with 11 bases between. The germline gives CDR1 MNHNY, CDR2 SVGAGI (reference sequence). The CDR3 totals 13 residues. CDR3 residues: CASSKPPVYEQYF. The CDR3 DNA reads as TGTGCCAGCAGTAAGCCCCCCGTCTACGAGCAGTACTTC.